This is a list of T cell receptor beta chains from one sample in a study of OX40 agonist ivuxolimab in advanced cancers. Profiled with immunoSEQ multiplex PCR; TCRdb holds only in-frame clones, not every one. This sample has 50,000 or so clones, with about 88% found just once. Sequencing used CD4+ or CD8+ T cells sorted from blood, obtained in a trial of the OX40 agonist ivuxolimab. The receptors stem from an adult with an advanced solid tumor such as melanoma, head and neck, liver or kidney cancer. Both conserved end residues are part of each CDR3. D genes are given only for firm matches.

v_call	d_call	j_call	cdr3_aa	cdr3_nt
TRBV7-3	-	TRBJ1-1	CASSLEENTEAFF	TGTGCCAGCAGCTTAGAGGAGAACACTGAAGCTTTCTTT
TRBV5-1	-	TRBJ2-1	CASSSQPAYNEQFF	TGCGCCAGCAGCTCACAGCCCGCATACAATGAGCAGTTCTTC
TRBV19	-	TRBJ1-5	CASTDLGGQPQHF	TGTGCCAGTACGGACCTCGGGGGCCAGCCCCAGCATTTT
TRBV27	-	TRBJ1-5	CASSSAPDISNQPQHF	TGTGCCAGCAGTTCCGCCCCGGACATTAGCAATCAGCCCCAGCATTTT
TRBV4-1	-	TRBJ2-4	CASSQDPGLAKNIQYF	TGCGCCAGCAGCCAAGATCCTGGACTAGCCAAAAACATTCAGTACTTC
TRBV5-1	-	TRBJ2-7	CASSLVWQGSSYEQYF	TGCGCCAGCAGCTTGGTTTGGCAGGGGAGCTCCTACGAGCAGTACTTC
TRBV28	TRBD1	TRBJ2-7	CASKTHRDRVGEQYF	TGTGCCAGCAAAACACACCGGGACAGGGTTGGGGAGCAGTACTTC
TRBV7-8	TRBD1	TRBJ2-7	CASSQGQGEQYF	TGTGCCAGCAGCCAAGGACAGGGCGAGCAGTACTTC
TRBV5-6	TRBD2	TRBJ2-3	CASSPLLAGVGDTQYF	TGTGCCAGCAGTCCTTTACTAGCGGGAGTCGGAGATACGCAGTATTTT
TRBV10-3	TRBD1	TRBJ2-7	CAISEILDRAGYEQYF	TGTGCCATCAGTGAGATCCTGGACAGGGCAGGCTACGAGCAGTACTTC
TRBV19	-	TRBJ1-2	CASSIQVNNYGYTF	TGTGCCAGTAGTATCCAAGTCAATAACTATGGCTACACCTTC
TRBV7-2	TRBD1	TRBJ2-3	CASSLGDRGRADTQYF	TGTGCCAGCAGCTTAGGCGACAGGGGGCGCGCAGATACGCAGTATTTT
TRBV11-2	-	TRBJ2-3	CASSPRLWAADTQYF	TGTGCCAGCAGCCCTCGGTTGTGGGCTGCAGATACGCAGTATTTT
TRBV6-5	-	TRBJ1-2	CASFTGARGGYTF	TGTGCCAGCTTTACGGGTGCGAGAGGTGGCTACACCTTC
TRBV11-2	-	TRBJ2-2	CASRWGPTTGELFF	TGTGCCAGCAGATGGGGACCAACCACCGGGGAGCTGTTTTTT
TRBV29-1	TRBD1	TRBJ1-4	CSVMGQTNEKLFF	TGCAGCGTGATGGGACAGACTAATGAAAAACTGTTTTTT
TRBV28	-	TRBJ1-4	CASSSRQVHEKLFF	TGTGCCAGCAGTTCAAGACAGGTTCACGAAAAACTGTTTTTT
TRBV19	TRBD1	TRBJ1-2	CASSISGGANYGYTF	TGTGCCAGTAGTATTTCAGGGGGCGCTAACTATGGCTACACCTTC
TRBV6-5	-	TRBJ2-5	CASSYTGPPHGETQYF	TGTGCCAGCAGTTACACGGGACCGCCGCATGGGGAGACCCAGTACTTC
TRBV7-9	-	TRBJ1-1	CASSNPGMNTEAFF	TGTGCCAGCAGCAACCCTGGGATGAACACTGAAGCTTTCTTT
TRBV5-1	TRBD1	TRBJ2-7	CASSGKQGIYYEQYF	TGCGCCAGCAGCGGCAAACAGGGGATTTACTACGAGCAGTACTTC
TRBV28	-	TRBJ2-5	CASINRVGETQYF	TGTGCCAGCATCAACAGGGTAGGGGAGACCCAGTACTTC
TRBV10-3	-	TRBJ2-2	CAIWDSYTGELFF	TGTGCCATCTGGGACTCCTACACCGGGGAGCTGTTTTTT
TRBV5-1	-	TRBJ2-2	CASSLEGPAVGGELFF	TGCGCCAGCAGCTTGGAGGGGCCAGCGGTTGGCGGGGAGCTGTTTTTT
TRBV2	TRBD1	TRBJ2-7	CASRGTGPYEQYF	TGTGCCAGCAGAGGGACAGGACCTTACGAGCAGTACTTC
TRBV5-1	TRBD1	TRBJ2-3	CASSRTGDPTDTQYF	TGCGCCAGCAGCCGGACAGGGGATCCCACAGATACGCAGTATTTT
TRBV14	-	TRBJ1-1	CASSPTSGRLTEAFF	TGTGCCAGCAGCCCTACATCAGGGAGGCTCACTGAAGCTTTCTTT
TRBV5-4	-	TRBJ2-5	CASSLRGEETQYF	TGTGCCAGCAGCTTGAGGGGGGAGGAGACCCAGTACTTC
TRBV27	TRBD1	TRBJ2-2	CASSSPIGGALGTGELFF	TGTGCCAGCAGTTCCCCGATAGGGGGCGCGTTAGGCACCGGGGAGCTGTTTTTT